The rows below give T cell receptor beta chains drawn from one sample of a study of cytomegalovirus exposure and HLA in healthy donors. Sequencing was performed with immunoSEQ multiplex PCR; in TCRdb, only in-frame clones are kept and a portion is missing. The table lists about 52,000 clones. The material sequenced was PBMCs. The receptors originated from a woman aged 55 to 70 in good health and CMV-seropositive. CDR3s include the opening cysteine and the closing phenylalanine or tryptophan. A D gene is named only where the DNA matches it firmly.

j_call: TRBJ2-2; d_call: -; v_call: TRBV19; cdr3_nt: TGTGCCAGTAGTATATCAGGGGCGCCCGGGGAGCTGTTTTTT; cdr3_aa: CASSISGAPGELFF
j_call: TRBJ2-5; d_call: TRBD2; v_call: TRBV9; cdr3_nt: TGTGCCAGCCGGCCAGCGGGGGGAGAAGAGACCCAGTACTTC; cdr3_aa: CASRPAGGEETQYF
j_call: TRBJ1-1; d_call: -; v_call: TRBV6-6; cdr3_nt: TGTGCCAGCAGTTACAGTAGGCAGGGAGGAACTGAAGCTTTCTTT; cdr3_aa: CASSYSRQGGTEAFF
j_call: TRBJ2-1; d_call: -; v_call: TRBV7-4; cdr3_nt: TGTGCCAGCAGCTTAGCCCGGCCGGGGGAGCAGTTCTTC; cdr3_aa: CASSLARPGEQFF
j_call: TRBJ2-7; d_call: TRBD1; v_call: TRBV2; cdr3_nt: TGTGCCAGCAGTGAATGGACAGGGGCCTCCTACGAGCAGTACTTC; cdr3_aa: CASSEWTGASYEQYF
j_call: TRBJ1-1; d_call: -; v_call: TRBV5-8; cdr3_nt: TGTGCCAGCAGGGTCGCGGGGGCGAACACTGAAGCTTTCTTT; cdr3_aa: CASRVAGANTEAFF
j_call: TRBJ2-1; d_call: -; v_call: TRBV18; cdr3_nt: TGTGCCAGCTCACCACCTTCGGGGAGTGAGCAGTTCTTC; cdr3_aa: CASSPPSGSEQFF
j_call: TRBJ2-1; d_call: -; v_call: TRBV5-6; cdr3_nt: TGTGCCAGCAGCTTTTATTACTCCTACAATGAGCAGTTCTTC; cdr3_aa: CASSFYYSYNEQFF
j_call: TRBJ2-7; d_call: TRBD1; v_call: TRBV15; cdr3_nt: TGTGCCACCAGCAGGGCCGGGACAGGGGGCGGGTACGAGCAGTACTTC; cdr3_aa: CATSRAGTGGGYEQYF
j_call: TRBJ1-1; d_call: -; v_call: TRBV19; cdr3_nt: TGTGCAGTGAGGAGAGGGTTCGTCGACACTGAAGATTTCTTT; cdr3_aa: CAVRRGFVDTEDFF
j_call: TRBJ2-2; d_call: -; v_call: TRBV4-3; cdr3_nt: TGCGCCAGCAGCCAAGAGACAACCGGGGAGCTGTTTTTT; cdr3_aa: CASSQETTGELFF
j_call: TRBJ1-6; d_call: TRBD1; v_call: TRBV19; cdr3_nt: TGTGCCAGTAGGAAGACAGGGGGCGGATCCTATAATTCACCCCTCCACTTT; cdr3_aa: CASRKTGGGSYNSPLHF
j_call: TRBJ2-1; d_call: TRBD2; v_call: TRBV10-2; cdr3_nt: TGCGCCAGCAGGGCTAGCGGGGGGGCAGGGAATGAGCAGTTCTTC; cdr3_aa: CASRASGGAGNEQFF
j_call: TRBJ1-6; d_call: TRBD1; v_call: TRBV7-2; cdr3_nt: TGTGCCAGCAGCCCACCGACAGGGGATAATTCACCCCTCCACTTT; cdr3_aa: CASSPPTGDNSPLHF
j_call: TRBJ1-1; d_call: -; v_call: TRBV5-1; cdr3_nt: TGCGCCAGCAGCTCGACGACAGGGAACACTGAAGCTTTCTTT; cdr3_aa: CASSSTTGNTEAFF
j_call: TRBJ1-1; d_call: -; v_call: TRBV6-5; cdr3_nt: TGTGCCAGCACCATGGTCGGACATACGAACACTGAAGCTTTCTTT; cdr3_aa: CASTMVGHTNTEAFF
j_call: TRBJ1-5; d_call: -; v_call: TRBV6-5; cdr3_nt: TGTGCCAGCAGTTACATCGGGTATGGTCAGCCCCAGCATTTT; cdr3_aa: CASSYIGYGQPQHF
j_call: TRBJ1-1; d_call: -; v_call: TRBV5-1; cdr3_nt: TGCGCCAGCAGCTTGGTGGTAGAGGGTTCTGAAGATTTCTTT; cdr3_aa: CASSLVVEGSEDFF
j_call: TRBJ2-5; d_call: TRBD2; v_call: TRBV9; cdr3_nt: TGTGCCAGCCGGCCAGCGGGGTCCTCCGGGACCCAGTACTTC; cdr3_aa: CASRPAGSSGTQYF
j_call: TRBJ1-6; d_call: TRBD1; v_call: TRBV29-1; cdr3_nt: TGCAGCGTTGCACAGGGGGCTGAGAATTCACCCCTCCACTTT; cdr3_aa: CSVAQGAENSPLHF
j_call: TRBJ2-1; d_call: -; v_call: TRBV18; cdr3_nt: TGTGCCAGCTCCCCTAGCGTAAACTCCTACAATGAGCAGTTCTTC; cdr3_aa: CASSPSVNSYNEQFF
j_call: TRBJ1-3; d_call: TRBD1; v_call: TRBV5-1; cdr3_nt: TGCGCCAGCAGCCACCAGACAGGGGGCTCTGGAAACACCATATATTTT; cdr3_aa: CASSHQTGGSGNTIYF
j_call: TRBJ2-3; d_call: TRBD2; v_call: TRBV5-1; cdr3_nt: TGCGCCAGCAAACGGGGGGGTCCGTCAGATACGCAGTATTTT; cdr3_aa: CASKRGGPSDTQYF
j_call: TRBJ1-6; d_call: TRBD1; v_call: TRBV9; cdr3_nt: TGTGCCAGCAGCGTAGGACTGACAGGGACCTATAATTCACCCCTCCACTTT; cdr3_aa: CASSVGLTGTYNSPLHF
j_call: TRBJ2-1; d_call: TRBD2; v_call: TRBV5-1; cdr3_nt: TGCGCCAGCGCCACACTAGCGGGGGAGGTCGATGAGCAGTTCTTC; cdr3_aa: CASATLAGEVDEQFF
j_call: TRBJ1-6; d_call: -; v_call: TRBV25-1; cdr3_nt: TGTGCCAGCAGTGCCCCCCCGGACACCGTGACCCTCCACTTT; cdr3_aa: CASSAPPDTVTLHF
j_call: TRBJ1-4; d_call: -; v_call: TRBV7-2; cdr3_nt: TGTGCCAGCAGCTTAGGGCCCAACCCTAATGAAAAACTGTTTTTT; cdr3_aa: CASSLGPNPNEKLFF